A selection of T cell receptor beta chains follows, all from one sample in a study of cytomegalovirus exposure and HLA in healthy donors. This table comes from immunoSEQ multiplex PCR, and its TCRdb copy is limited to in-frame clones, with some not included. Found here are approximately 130,000 clones, around 80% of them singletons; the top ten hold about 3%. Sample: PBMCs. The receptors derive from a man aged 30 to 39 in good health and CMV-seronegative. Both conserved end residues are part of each CDR3. A D gene is named only where the DNA matches it firmly. Clone size appears in some rows only: once, few, many, or a class for an expanded clone.

>NA|NA|TRBV6-6|15|TRBJ1-5
CASSYPGQGAQPQHF
TGTGCCAGCAGTTATCCCGGGCAGGGCGCTCAGCCCCAGCATTTT
>NA|few|TRBV9|17|TRBJ2-7
CASSGGTGTSSSYEQYF
TGTGCCAGCAGCGGAGGAACCGGGACATCCAGCTCCTACGAGCAGTACTTC
>NA|few|TRBV7-9|14|TRBJ1-5
CASSSSTGNQPQHF
TGTGCCAGCAGCTCATCTACAGGGAATCAGCCCCAGCATTTT
>NA|NA|TRBV5-6|15|TRBJ2-7
CASSLKGRGTYEQYF
TGTGCCAGCAGCTTGAAGGGTCGGGGAACCTACGAGCAGTACTTC
>TRBD1|NA|TRBV15|20|TRBJ2-4
CATSRERVNRGLGAKNIQYF
TGTGCCACCAGCAGAGAGAGGGTAAACAGGGGGCTCGGAGCCAAAAACATTCAGTACTTC
>TRBD1|NA|TRBV5-4|14|TRBJ1-6
CASSSRDRESPLHF
TGTGCCAGCAGCTCCCGGGACAGGGAGTCACCCCTCCACTTT
>NA|NA|TRBV7-9|12|TRBJ2-4
CASREIQNIQYF
TGTGCCAGCAGGGAGATCCAAAACATTCAGTACTTC
>NA|NA|TRBV21-1|16|TRBJ2-2
CASSPRLRQTTGELFF
TGTGCCAGCAGCCCCCGGTTGAGGCAAACCACCGGGGAGCTGTTTTTT
>NA|NA|TRBV28|16|TRBJ1-6
CASSFLGQNYNSPLHF
TGTGCCAGCAGTTTCCTCGGACAGAACTATAATTCACCCCTCCACTTT
>NA|NA|TRBV18|15|TRBJ1-1
CASSPLQGSNTEAFF
TGTGCCAGCTCACCATTACAGGGCTCGAACACTGAAGCTTTCTTT
>TRBD2|NA|TRBV28|11|TRBJ2-7
CARGGAYEQYF
TGTGCCCGGGGGGGCGCGTACGAGCAGTACTTC
>TRBD2|NA|TRBV5-1|15|TRBJ2-7
CASSPVGAGVYEQYF
TGCGCCAGCAGCCCCGTGGGAGCGGGAGTCTACGAGCAGTACTTC
>NA|NA|TRBV29-1|14|TRBJ1-1
CSVVRGRVQTEAFF
TGCAGCGTTGTACGCGGCAGGGTTCAGACTGAAGCTTTCTTT
>TRBD2|NA|TRBV5-4|15|TRBJ2-7
CASSSGGLASYEQYF
TGTGCCAGCAGTTCAGGGGGACTAGCCTCCTACGAGCAGTACTTC
>NA|NA|TRBV9|20|TRBJ2-1
CASSVTGVTGKGVGHNEQFF
TGTGCCAGCAGCGTAACGGGGGTCACGGGGAAAGGCGTCGGCCACAATGAGCAGTTCTTC
>NA|NA|TRBV9|15|TRBJ2-1
CASSAQGISSNEQFF
TGTGCCAGCAGCGCACAGGGAATTTCTTCCAATGAGCAGTTCTTC
>NA|NA|TRBV29-1|12|TRBJ2-7
CSVGPGSLEQYF
TGCAGCGTTGGCCCGGGATCTCTCGAGCAGTACTTC
>NA|NA|TRBV10-3|16|TRBJ2-3
CAISEVGGPQTDTQYF
TGTGCCATCAGTGAGGTTGGTGGGCCCCAGACAGATACGCAGTATTTT
>TRBD1|NA|TRBV13|13|TRBJ1-2
CASSSAGGWGYTF
TGTGCCAGCAGCTCCGCAGGGGGATGGGGCTACACCTTC
>NA|NA|TRBV4-2|16|TRBJ1-6
CASSQGRNSYNSPLHF
TGTGCCAGCAGCCAAGGGAGGAACTCCTATAATTCACCCCTCCACTTT
>TRBD1|NA|TRBV7-2|15|TRBJ2-7
CASSFGQGGSYEQYF
TGTGCCAGCAGCTTCGGACAGGGGGGCTCCTACGAGCAGTACTTC
>TRBD2|NA|TRBV6-5|15|TRBJ2-7
CASSYSGLAGNEQYF
TGTGCCAGCAGTTACTCGGGGCTAGCGGGAAACGAGCAGTACTTC
>TRBD2|NA|TRBV5-1|17|TRBJ2-3
CANKRVTSGGARDTQYF
TGCGCCAACAAAAGGGTCACTAGCGGGGGGGCTAGGGATACGCAGTATTTT
>TRBD1|NA|TRBV6-1|15|TRBJ2-2
CASSRWTGNTGELFF
TGTGCCAGCAGTAGATGGACAGGGAACACCGGGGAGCTGTTTTTT
>NA|NA|TRBV6-5|13|TRBJ2-3
CASSYQSTDTQYF
TGTGCCAGCAGTTACCAAAGCACAGATACGCAGTATTTT
>NA|NA|TRBV6-5|15|TRBJ2-5
CASSYSTGYGETQYF
TGTGCCAGCAGTTACTCGACGGGGTACGGAGAGACCCAGTACTTC